The 22 T cell receptor beta chains reported below all come from one sample, sequenced in a study of blood T cells in healthy people across ages. Alongside a J-beta primer mix, a sample-barcoded 5' primer served in a second PCR lasting roughly 6 to 11 cycles. TCRdb reanalysed the 5' RACE reads using MiXCR and keeps one entry per CDR3 protein. This sample has over 700,000 distinct CDR3 sequences, with around half found just once. The specimen sequenced was blood. Receptors were obtained from a man older than 75 in good health.

This chain connects TRBV27 to TRBJ2-4, with 9 bases lining up with TRBD2. The CDR3 consists of 17 residues. CDR1 is MNHEY, CDR2 SMNVEV, per germline (reference sequence). The V segment lost 2 bases and the J segment 15 bases; nucleotides outside the gene matches: 20. CDR3 sequence reads: CASSLILAGLWWETRYF. CDR3 DNA: TGTGCCAGCAGTTTAATACTAGCGGGCCTCTGGTGGGAGACCCGGTACTTC.

This chain joins TRBV5-1 and TRBJ2-1, with TRBD2 matching over 10 bases. The CDR3 is made up of 14 amino acids. Trimming at V came to 6 bases and at J to 5 bases, leaving 5 bases not matched to a gene. Germline V gene lookup returns CDR1 SGHRS and CDR2 YFSETQ. The CDR3 bases are TGCGCCAGCACTACACTAGCGGGGAACAATGAGCAGTTCTTC. Its protein product is CASTTLAGNNEQFF.

This chain links TRBV2 with TRBJ2-3; unclear D gene. From germline, CDR1 is SNHLY and CDR2 FYNNEI. The CDR3 consists of 11 residues. V was clipped by 5 bases and J by 14 bases, with 14 bases between them. Written as DNA, the CDR3 is TGTGCCAGCAGTCAGAACAGAGACGCGTATTTT. Translating gives CASSQNRDAYF.

V gene TRBV24-1 combines with J gene TRBJ1-5; D is unresolved. V shed 5 bases and J shed 3 bases, with 7 bases lying between them. In germline, CDR1 is KGHDR, CDR2 SFDVKD. The CDR3 runs to 13 residues. The CDR3 reads CATSASHNQPQHF. Here the CDR3 DNA reads TGTGCCACCAGTGCGAGTCACAATCAGCCCCAGCATTTT.

The CDR3 loop reads CSAPTLDTQYF. The CDR3, as DNA: TGCAGTGCGCCAACCCTGGATACGCAGTATTTT. The rearrangement links TRBV20-1 to TRBJ2-3; the D is unclear. V was pared by 6 bases and J by 6 bases, with 10 bases between. The germline V gene encodes CDR1 DFQATT and CDR2 SNEGSKA (reference sequence). There are 11 residues in the CDR3.

With respect to this clonotype: A junction boundary mismatches the germline segment, possibly from a read error. The chain is built from TRBV7-9 and TRBJ1-6; D gene ambiguous. The CDR3 has 18 residues. The germline V gene encodes CDR1 SEHNR and CDR2 FQNEAQ (reference sequence). In DNA form, the CDR3 reads TGTGCCAGTAGCTTAAGTTCTGACGGCAGCTCCTATAATTCACCCCTCCACTTT. Protein: CASSLSSDGSSYNSPLHF.

This clonotype showed up just once. The J gene is TRBJ2-2, the V gene TRBV7-9, with TRBD1 as a possible D gene (5 bases). Germline V gene lookup returns CDR1 SEHNR and CDR2 FQNEAQ (reference sequence). Deletions cut 1 base from V and 3 bases from J, with 18 bases between. The CDR3 runs 18 residues. CDR3: CASSLGSGTGVHTGELFF. CDR3 coding DNA: TGTGCCAGCAGCTTAGGCTCCGGAACAGGAGTACACACCGGGGAGCTGTTTTTT.

The gene calls are TRBV5-1 and TRBJ2-1; TRBD2 agrees at 10 bases. The CDR3 totals 20 residues. Trimming at V came to 0 bases and at J to 0 bases, leaving 12 bases not matched to a gene. The germline gives CDR1 SGHRS, CDR2 YFSETQ. The CDR3 region is CASSLGWLAGADSSYNEQFF. DNA of the CDR3: TGCGCCAGCAGCTTGGGATGGCTAGCGGGAGCCGACAGCTCCTACAATGAGCAGTTCTTC.

The rearrangement uses TRBV3-1 and TRBJ2-4; D not resolved. V lost 3 bases to trimming and J lost 2 bases, with 11 bases between them. The CDR3 covers 15 residues. Germline V gene data show CDR1 as LGHDT and CDR2 as YNNKEL (reference sequence). The CDR3 spells CASSHPQLSKNIQYF. CDR3 in DNA: TGTGCCAGCAGCCACCCTCAGCTATCCAAAAACATTCAGTACTTC.

The chain uses TRBV20-1 and TRBJ2-3; 8 bases fit TRBD2. This CDR3 has 14 amino acids. With 0 bases clipped from V and 14 bases from J, the junction kept 13 bases outside the gene matches. Germline CDR1 reads DFQATT; CDR2 reads SNEGSKA (reference sequence). In DNA form, the CDR3 reads TGCAGTGCTAGAGATGGCGGGAGGCACAGATACGCGTATTTT. Its translation: CSARDGGRHRYAYF.

This rearrangement joins TRBV5-5 to TRBJ2-3; no reliable D call. Germline-derived CDR1 and CDR2 are SGHKS and YYEKEE (reference sequence). V shed 3 bases and J shed 0 bases, with 11 bases lying between them. The CDR3 consists of 15 residues. CDR3 in DNA: TGTGCCAGCAGCTCGGTCCGGGCCAGCACAGATACGCAGTATTTT. Translating it yields CASSSVRASTDTQYF.

V usage is TRBV27 and J usage is TRBJ2-1; possibly TRBD1 or TRBD2 for D (7 bases each). The CDR3 sequence is 12 residues long. Between the trimmed V and J ends, which lost 6 bases and 15 bases, there was a span of 18 bases. The germline CDR1 and CDR2 sequences are MNHEY and SMNVEV (reference sequence). The CDR3 here is CASSQGGRPGFF. CDR3 coding DNA: TGTGCCAGCAGCCAGGGGGGGAGACCGGGGTTCTTC.

This chain connects TRBV30 to TRBJ2-1, with TRBD2 matching 10 bases. CDR3 length equals 14 residues. The trim removed 1 base at V and 8 bases at J, leaving 5 bases unmatched. CDR1 is GTSNPN and CDR2 is SVGIG in the germline V gene (reference sequence). The chain's CDR3 is CAWSASGSQDEQFF. CDR3 nucleotide sequence: TGTGCCTGGAGTGCTAGCGGGAGTCAGGATGAGCAGTTCTTC.

This clonotype was detected a few times. The rearrangement uses TRBV20-1 and TRBJ1-2, with TRBD1 matching 10 bases. V gave up 5 bases and J gave up 0 bases; unmatched junction bases: 3. The CDR3 spans 14 residues. Germline lookup yields CDR1 DFQATT and CDR2 SNEGSKA (reference sequence). CDR3 residues: CSAFGTGANYGYTF. CDR3 in DNA: TGCAGTGCTTTTGGGACAGGGGCTAACTATGGCTACACCTTC.

This clonotype has just a few counts. The chain uses TRBV20-1 and TRBJ2-1; no reliable D call. Trimming removed 1 base from V and 0 bases from J, with 13 bases in between. Germline V lookup: CDR1 DFQATT, CDR2 SNEGSKA (reference sequence). This CDR3 comprises 16 residues. The CDR3 bases are TGCAGTGCTAGAGCCCAAATGGAAAGCTCCTACAATGAGCAGTTCTTC. Translated, it gives CSARAQMESSYNEQFF.

The chain joins TRBV10-3 to TRBJ2-1, with D perhaps matching TRBD1 (5 bases). This CDR3 is 12 amino acids long. Germline CDR1 and CDR2: ENHRY and SYGVKD. The V and J ends lost 6 bases and 8 bases respectively, with 11 bases between them. Here the CDR3 reads CAISLLGDEQFF. CDR3 coding DNA: TGTGCCATCAGCCTTCTAGGGGATGAGCAGTTCTTC.

The rearrangement links TRBV9 to TRBJ2-5, with D perhaps TRBD2 (6 bases). The germline gives CDR1 SGDLS, CDR2 YYNGEE. This CDR3 region has 13 residues. The V gene lost 0 bases and the J gene lost 7 bases, with 10 bases spanning the gap. The CDR3 here is CASSVDGSPTQYF. For the CDR3, the DNA is TGTGCCAGCAGCGTAGACGGGAGTCCGACCCAGTACTTC.

The chain carries TRBV12-3 or TRBV12-4 and TRBJ1-5; no definite D call. CDR3 size: 15 residues. Trimming removed 2 bases from V and 0 bases from J, with 8 bases in between. The CDR3 sequence: CASSLTPDSNQPQHF. The CDR3, as DNA: TGTGCCAGCAGTTTAACACCGGATAGCAATCAGCCCCAGCATTTT.

The chain couples TRBV10-3 to TRBJ1-4; 7 bases agree with TRBD1. The CDR3 contains 16 residues. V dropped 4 bases and J dropped 6; count of bases not matched to a gene: 11. CDR1 is ENHRY and CDR2 is SYGVKD in the germline V gene. CDR3 sequence reads: CAISVSRGDSYEKLFF. CDR3 DNA: TGTGCCATCAGTGTGAGTCGGGGGGACAGCTATGAAAAACTGTTTTTT.

The V call is TRBV11-3, the J call TRBJ2-3, with D possibly matching TRBD1 (5 bases). V was clipped by 3 bases and J by 8 bases, with 12 bases between them. The CDR3 runs to 13 residues. The V gene's germline CDR1 is SGHNT and CDR2 YENEEA. CDR3 amino acids: CASSFGARATQYF. As DNA, the CDR3 is TGTGCCAGCAGCTTTGGAGCCAGGGCTACGCAGTATTTT. Full variable domain (outside the CDR3, taken from reference TRBV11-3 and TRBJ2-3): EAGVVQSPRYKIIEKKQPVAFWCNPISGHNTLYWYLQNLGQGPELLIRYENEEAVDDSQLPKDRFSAERLKGVDSTLKIQPAELGDSAVYLCASSFGARATQYFGPGTRLTVL.

The gene calls are TRBV5-1 and TRBJ2-7; 7 nucleotides match TRBD2. Losses at the gene ends were 6 bases for V and 0 bases for J; bases not matched to a gene: 9. Germline CDR1 reads SGHRS; CDR2 reads YFSETQ. This CDR3 region has 15 residues. CDR3 in amino acids: CASTEYPGGSYEQYF. In nucleotides, the CDR3 is TGCGCCAGCACTGAGTATCCGGGGGGCTCCTACGAGCAGTACTTC.

This clonotype was seen a handful of times. The genes are TRBV5-1 and TRBJ2-7, with 7 positions matching TRBD1. The CDR3 consists of 14 residues. Germline lookup yields CDR1 SGHRS and CDR2 YFSETQ. The ends lost 7 bases at V and 2 bases at J; junction bases unmatched: 9. CDR3 coding DNA: TGCGCCAGCGCAACTACCGGGACAGCCTACGAGCAGTACTTC. Translation gives CASATTGTAYEQYF.